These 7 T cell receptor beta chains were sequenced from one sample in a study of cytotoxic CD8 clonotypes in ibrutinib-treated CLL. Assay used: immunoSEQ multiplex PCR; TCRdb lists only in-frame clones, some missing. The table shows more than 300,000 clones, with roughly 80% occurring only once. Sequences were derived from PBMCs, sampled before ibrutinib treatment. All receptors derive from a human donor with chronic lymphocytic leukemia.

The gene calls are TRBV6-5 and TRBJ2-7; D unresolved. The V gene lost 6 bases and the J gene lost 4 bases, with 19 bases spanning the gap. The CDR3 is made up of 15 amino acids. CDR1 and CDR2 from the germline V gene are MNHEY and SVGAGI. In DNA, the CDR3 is TGTGCCAGCAGCCCTTCGACGGGCATAGGATACGAGCAGTACTTC. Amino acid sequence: CASSPSTGIGYEQYF.

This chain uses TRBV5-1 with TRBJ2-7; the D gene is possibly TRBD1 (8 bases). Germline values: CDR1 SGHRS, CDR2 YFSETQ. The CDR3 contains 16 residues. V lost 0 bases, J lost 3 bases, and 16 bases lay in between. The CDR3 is CASSLGGQGLIYEQYF. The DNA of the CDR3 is TGCGCCAGCAGCTTGGGTGGACAGGGACTAATCTACGAGCAGTACTTC.

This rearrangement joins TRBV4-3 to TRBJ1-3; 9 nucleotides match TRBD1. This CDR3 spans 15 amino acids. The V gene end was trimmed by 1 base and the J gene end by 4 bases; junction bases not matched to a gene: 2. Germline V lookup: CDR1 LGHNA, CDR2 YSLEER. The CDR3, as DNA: TGCGCCAGCAGCCAAGGGACAGGGGCGGGAAACACCATATATTTT. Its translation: CASSQGTGAGNTIYF.

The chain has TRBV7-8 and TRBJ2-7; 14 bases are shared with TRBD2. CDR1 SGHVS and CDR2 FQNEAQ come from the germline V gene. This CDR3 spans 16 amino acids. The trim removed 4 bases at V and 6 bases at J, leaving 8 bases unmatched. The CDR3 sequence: CASSSQPGLAGVEQYF. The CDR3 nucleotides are TGTGCCAGCAGCTCGCAACCGGGACTAGCGGGAGTCGAGCAGTACTTC. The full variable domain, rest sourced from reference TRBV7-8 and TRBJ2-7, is GAGVSQSPRYKVAKRGQDVALRCDPISGHVSLFWYQQALGQGPEFLTYFQNEAQLDKSGLPSDRFFAERPEGSVSTLKIQRTQQEDSAVYLCASSSQPGLAGVEQYFGPGTRLTVT.

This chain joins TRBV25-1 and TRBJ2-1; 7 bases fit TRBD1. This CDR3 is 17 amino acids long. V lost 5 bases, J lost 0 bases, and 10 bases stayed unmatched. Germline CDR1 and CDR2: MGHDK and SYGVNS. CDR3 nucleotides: TGTGCCAGCAGTAAAACCCACAGGGGTCTCTCCTACAATGAGCAGTTCTTC. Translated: CASSKTHRGLSYNEQFF.

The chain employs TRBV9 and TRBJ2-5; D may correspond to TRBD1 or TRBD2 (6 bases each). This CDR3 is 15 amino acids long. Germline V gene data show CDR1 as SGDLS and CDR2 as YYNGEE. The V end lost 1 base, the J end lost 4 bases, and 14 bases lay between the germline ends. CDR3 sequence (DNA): TGTGCCAGCAGCGTATATGGCGGAGGGGGAGAGACCCAGTACTTC. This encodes CASSVYGGGGETQYF.

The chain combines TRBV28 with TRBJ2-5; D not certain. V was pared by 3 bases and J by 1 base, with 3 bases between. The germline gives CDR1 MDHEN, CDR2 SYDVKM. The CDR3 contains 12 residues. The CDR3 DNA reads TGTGCCAGCAGTTTTTTCCAAGAGACCCAGTACTTC. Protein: CASSFFQETQYF.